This TCR beta chain derives from a study of blood T cell repertoires in COVID-19. Study-level background: The samples span acute and convalescent COVID-19 from the United States, Italy and Spain. Sample material is recorded as cDNA or gDNA derived from T cells, B-cell-depleted T cells, or PBMCs.

Original handling: Estimates of nucleated cell counts were drawn from the amplification of reference gene primers. The data were produced by immunoSEQ multiplex PCR, yet TCRdb's version contains in-frame clones alone and is incomplete. That table supplies the V and J calls and clone size; D and trimming were determined from the DNA. The table has about 150,000 clones, approximately 81% seen once; the top ten hold more than 9%. With V trimmed by 5 bases and J by 5 bases, 12 bases remained unmatched. Germline lookup yields CDR1 SEHNR and CDR2 FQNEAQ (reference sequence). CDR3 length equals 17 residues.

The sequence derives from an elderly woman with active or convalescent COVID-19. The source material was peripheral blood. The chain employs TRBV7-9 and TRBJ2-3, with 11 bases aligning to TRBD2. This CDR3 is CASSPRRLAGSVDTQYF. In DNA, the CDR3 is TGTGCCAGCAGCCCTCGCAGACTAGCGGGATCGGTAGATACGCAGTATTTT.